These 19 T cell receptor beta chains originate from one sample sequenced in a study of blood T cells in healthy people across ages. A second PCR, run for about 7 to 11 cycles, used a sample-barcoded 5' primer plus a J-beta primer mix. One entry per CDR3 protein results from TCRdb running MiXCR on the 5' RACE reads. The repertoire holds about 780,000 distinct CDR3 sequences, with about half as singletons. The sample comprised blood. The receptors were gathered from a man older than 75 in good health.

Only a few counts were recorded for this clonotype. The chain joins TRBV12-3 or TRBV12-4 to TRBJ2-1, with D unresolved. Trimming took 3 bases from V and 4 from J, leaving 7 bases between them. The CDR3 contains 13 residues. The CDR3 sequence: CASSLRSYNEQFF. CDR3 nucleotide sequence: TGTGCCAGCAGTTTGAGGAGTTACAATGAGCAGTTCTTC.

The chain uses TRBV29-1 and TRBJ2-3; 12 nucleotides match TRBD2. Germline V gives CDR1 SQVTM, CDR2 ANQGSEA. The ends lost 3 bases at V and 2 bases at J; junction bases unmatched: 6. The CDR3 is 16 amino acids. The CDR3: CSVDGLAGGHTDTQYF. The CDR3 bases are TGCAGCGTTGACGGCCTAGCGGGAGGGCACACAGATACGCAGTATTTT.

The rearrangement uses TRBV3-1 and TRBJ2-3; a weak D match, TRBD2 (6 bases). Germline V lookup: CDR1 LGHDT, CDR2 YNNKEL (reference sequence). The CDR3 sequence is 15 residues long. V gave up 0 bases and J gave up 6 bases, with 13 bases separating them. The CDR3: CASSQDSGGVDTQYF. CDR3 coding DNA: TGTGCCAGCAGCCAAGATAGTGGAGGGGTGGATACGCAGTATTTT.

Only a few counts were recorded for this clonotype. The chain joins TRBV29-1 to TRBJ2-7; no reliable D call. CDR3 length equals 14 residues. Trimming removed 4 bases from V and 1 base from J, with 14 bases in between. CDR1 SQVTM and CDR2 ANQGSEA come from the germline V gene. The CDR3 coding sequence is TGCAGCGTTGCGCAGAGACCCAATTCCTACGAGCAGTACTTC. It yields the protein CSVAQRPNSYEQYF.

Points on this clonotype: This may be a read error: a much more frequent sequence differs by one nucleotide. V gene TRBV9 combines with J gene TRBJ2-7; 12 bases line up with TRBD2. The CDR3 consists of 15 residues. The V gene end was trimmed by 2 bases and the J gene end by 7 bases; junction bases not matched to a gene: 7. Germline V gives CDR1 SGDLS, CDR2 YYNGEE. CDR3 DNA sequence: TGTGCCAGCAGCGTGACTAGCGGGGGTGACAATGAGCAGTACTTC. This sequence encodes CASSVTSGGDNEQYF.

The chain uses TRBV28 and TRBJ1-1; no reliable D call. CDR1 is MDHEN and CDR2 is SYDVKM in the germline V gene. The length of the CDR3 is 13 residues. V was shortened by 6 bases and J by 6 bases, with 14 bases between the two germline ends. CDR3 DNA sequence: TGTGCCAGCAGCCGACATGGTTGGCCTGAAGCTTTCTTT. It encodes CASSRHGWPEAFF.

The chain joins TRBV27 to TRBJ2-7; TRBD1 matches at 7 bases. Germline V gives CDR1 MNHEY, CDR2 SMNVEV (reference sequence). CDR3 length: 16 residues. With V trimmed by 4 bases and J by 0 bases, 9 bases remained unmatched. The CDR3 protein is CASSSNRDSRSYEQYF. Here the CDR3 DNA reads TGTGCCAGCAGTTCGAACCGGGACAGCCGCTCCTACGAGCAGTACTTC.

The chain links TRBV12-3 or TRBV12-4 to TRBJ1-2; 9 nucleotides agree with TRBD1. Unmatched junction bases numbered 6, after V lost 4 bases and J lost 0 bases. The CDR3 covers 16 residues. The CDR3 protein is CASSSYGTGPNYGYTF. The CDR3 bases are TGTGCCAGCAGTTCCTATGGGACAGGGCCTAACTATGGCTACACCTTC.

V is TRBV28 and J is TRBJ2-5, with 7 bases aligning to TRBD2. Germline lookup yields CDR1 MDHEN and CDR2 SYDVKM. The CDR3 runs to 14 residues. J lost 7 bases, V lost 6 bases, and 11 bases had no gene match. DNA of the CDR3: TGTGCCAGCAGCTTAGGTCCGCCGGGGGGGACCCAGTACTTC. Translated: CASSLGPPGGTQYF.

The J gene is TRBJ2-2, the V gene TRBV24-1; 9 positions match TRBD1. J was trimmed by 4 bases and V by 4 bases; bases with no gene match: 9. The CDR3 is 17 residues long. Germline V lookup: CDR1 KGHDR, CDR2 SFDVKD. CDR3 nucleotides: TGTGCCACCAGTGACGCTTCCGGGACAGGGAGCACCGGGGAGCTGTTTTTT. Residues: CATSDASGTGSTGELFF.

This clonotype was seen only a few times. The J gene is TRBJ2-4, the V gene TRBV12-3 or TRBV12-4; D remains unclear. V lost 4 bases and J 7 bases, leaving 8 bases between the germline ends. The CDR3 is made up of 12 amino acids. CDR3 loop: CASSSVINIQYF. CDR3 bases: TGTGCCAGCAGTTCCGTTATCAACATTCAGTACTTC.

The rearrangement uses TRBV12-3 or TRBV12-4 and TRBJ2-3; no clear D. This CDR3 has 12 amino acids. V lost 5 bases and J lost 4, with 7 bases in between. CDR3 residues: CASSRVSDTQYF. CDR3 DNA: TGTGCCAGCAGTCGAGTTTCAGATACGCAGTATTTT.

V gene TRBV7-2 combines with J gene TRBJ2-1, with 11 positions matching TRBD2. The germline gives CDR1 SGHTA, CDR2 FQGNSA. The CDR3 has 15 residues. The V segment lost 11 bases and the J segment 5 bases; nucleotides outside the gene matches: 11. The CDR3 DNA sequence: TGTGCCGGCGGACCTAGCGGGGGGCCGCACAATGAGCAGTTCTTC. Its translation: CAGGPSGGPHNEQFF. Full variable domain (rest looked up from reference TRBV7-2 and TRBJ2-1): GAGVSQSPSNKVTEKGKDVELRCDPISGHTALYWYRQSLGQGLEFLIYFQGNSAPDKSGLPSDRFSAERTGGSVSTLTIQRTQQEDSAVYLCAGGPSGGPHNEQFFGPGTRLTVL.

The CDR3 protein is CSAKTLAGGPNEQFF. The CDR3 DNA sequence: TGCAGTGCTAAAACCTTAGCGGGGGGGCCCAATGAGCAGTTCTTC. The chain is built from TRBV20-1 and TRBJ2-1; 11 nucleotides line up with TRBD2. V dropped 4 bases and J dropped 6; count of bases not matched to a gene: 8. Germline-derived CDR1 and CDR2 are DFQATT and SNEGSKA (reference sequence). The CDR3 sequence is 15 residues long.

This clonotype has a count of ten or more. The chain links TRBV7-2 to TRBJ2-7; possibly TRBD1 for D (6 bases). With 0 bases removed from V and 2 bases from J, the gap between germline ends came to 8 bases. Germline V gives CDR1 SGHTA, CDR2 FQGNSA. The CDR3 spans 14 residues. The CDR3 is CASSLAWTAYEQYF. The CDR3 DNA reads TGTGCCAGCAGCTTAGCGTGGACAGCCTACGAGCAGTACTTC.

This clonotype was found a few times. The V gene is TRBV7-2, the J gene TRBJ2-5; TRBD1 aligns across 9 bases. The CDR3 is made up of 17 amino acids. With 5 bases clipped from V and 2 bases from J, the junction kept 12 bases outside the gene matches. The germline V gene has CDR1 SGHTA and CDR2 FQGNSA. The CDR3 protein is CASSPQGAAGNQETQYF. The CDR3 DNA reads as TGTGCCAGCAGCCCACAGGGGGCGGCGGGGAATCAAGAGACCCAGTACTTC.

The CDR3 loop reads CATSREVSNQPQHF. The CDR3 DNA sequence: TGTGCCACCAGCAGAGAGGTCAGCAATCAGCCCCAGCATTTT. V usage is TRBV15 and J usage is TRBJ1-5; D is unresolved. Germline CDR1 reads LNHNV; CDR2 reads YYDKDF (reference sequence). V gave up 0 bases and J gave up 1 base, with 4 bases separating them. This CDR3 has 14 amino acids. The variable domain in full, completed from reference TRBV15 and TRBJ1-5, reads DAMVIQNPRYQVTQFGKPVTLSCSQTLNHNVMYWYQQKSSQAPKLLFHYYDKDFNNEADTPDNFQSRRPNTSFCFLDIRSPGLGDTAMYLCATSREVSNQPQHFGDGTRLSIL.

This clonotype was counted only a few times. The chain links TRBV15 to TRBJ2-3; 10 positions match TRBD1. The CDR3 extends over 16 amino acids. V was clipped by 1 base and J by 0 bases; unmatched bases: 1. Germline loops: CDR1 LNHNV, CDR2 YYDKDF (reference sequence). The CDR3 sequence is CATSRGDRGSTDTQYF. Written as DNA, the CDR3 is TGTGCCACCAGCAGAGGGGACAGGGGCAGCACAGATACGCAGTATTTT.

In the case of this clonotype: The junction departs from the called germline gene at one end, perhaps through a read error. This chain uses TRBV5-1 with TRBJ2-5; 10 bases are a match to TRBD2. The CDR3 consists of 15 residues. Germline lookup yields CDR1 SGHRS and CDR2 YFSETQ. CDR3 amino acids: CAGRLGLAEQETQYF. The CDR3 region has the DNA TGCGCCGGCAGATTAGGACTAGCGGAACAAGAGACCCAGTACTTC.